This T cell receptor beta chain came from a study of beta chain features in type 1 diabetes. Study results and limitations: The cDNA sequencing approach could over-represent high-TCR-expressing cells. TCRB CDR3 length was moderately but significantly reduced in all four CD4+ subsets of Type 1 diabetes patients. The similarity of naive, central memory and Treg TCRB repertoires appeared greater among patients than among healthy donors.

A single heparinised draw of approximately 100 mL on average was taken per donor. Based on CD45RO/CCR7/CD25/CD127/CD95/CD27, CD4+ regulatory, stem cell-like memory, naive and central memory cells were sorted. The entirety of the isolated RNA underwent reverse transcription, so expressed TCRB transcripts were sequenced. The method was immunoSEQ multiplex PCR; TCRdb's version includes in-frame clones alone and lacks a portion of them. The sample has a few hundred thousand clones, approximately 13% seen once. This clone was detected only a few times. The antigen is not known. Germline V gene data show CDR1 as MDHEN and CDR2 as SYDVKM. The V end was cut by 4 bases, the J end by 3 bases, with 10 bases between. This CDR3 comprises 14 residues.

This sequence originates from a woman aged 18-30 years with type 1 diabetes. J is TRBJ1-5 and V is TRBV28; D perhaps matches TRBD1 (6 bases). The sequencing input was naive CD4+ T cells from blood. CDR3 in amino acids: CASSYDRTNQPQHF. The CDR3 region has the DNA TGTGCCAGCAGTTATGACAGGACCAATCAGCCCCAGCATTTT.